The rows below give T cell receptor beta chains drawn from one sample of a study of technical replicates of blood from a few donors. Data came from immunoSEQ multiplex PCR; TCRdb stores just in-frame clones and leaves some out. This table holds 65,000 to 90,000 clones, about 86% found once. Input material: PBMCs. These receptors all come from a human donor in good health. Some clones in this sample may be carry-over from other donors' samples. The CDR3 runs from the conserved cysteine through the conserved F or W. Fields, in order: D gene, clone size, V gene, J gene, CDR3 protein, CDR3 DNA. The D gene is left open where the match is weak. A row's size may be missing; if present it is once, few, many or a size class.

NA	NA	TRBV5-6	TRBJ1-2	CASSRLEAYGYTF	TGTGCCAGCAGCCGTCTTGAGGCTTATGGCTACACCTTC
NA	NA	TRBV27	TRBJ1-1	CASRGSGTEAFF	TGTGCCAGCAGGGGCTCCGGCACTGAAGCTTTCTTT
NA	NA	TRBV5-4	TRBJ1-2	CASSAGGNSKGYTF	TGTGCCAGCAGCGCGGGGGGTAATAGCAAGGGCTACACCTTC
TRBD1	few	TRBV27	TRBJ1-1	CASSRTGRTEAFF	TGTGCCAGCAGCCGGACAGGTCGGACTGAAGCTTTCTTT
NA	many	TRBV13	TRBJ2-3	CASSLEGSTDTQYF	TGTGCCAGCAGCTTAGAGGGGTCCACAGATACGCAGTATTTT
TRBD1	NA	TRBV5-1	TRBJ2-7	CASSTTGNEQYF	TGCGCCAGCAGCACGACAGGGAACGAGCAGTACTTC
NA	NA	TRBV6-6	TRBJ2-2	CASSYFGTGELFF	TGTGCCAGCAGTTACTTCGGCACCGGGGAGCTGTTTTTT
NA	NA	TRBV5-1	TRBJ2-1	CASRVVAYNEQFF	TGCGCCAGCAGAGTGGTAGCCTACAATGAGCAGTTCTTC
TRBD1	once	TRBV5-6	TRBJ2-6	CASSQYYRDRDSGANVLTF	TGTGCCAGCAGCCAGTATTACCGGGACAGGGACTCTGGGGCCAACGTCCTGACTTTC
NA	NA	TRBV5-8	TRBJ2-3	CASSLAFSTDTQYF	TGTGCCAGCAGTCTAGCGTTTAGCACAGATACGCAGTATTTT
NA	NA	TRBV19	TRBJ1-3	CASRFEGQGNTIYF	TGTGCCAGTAGGTTCGAGGGCCAGGGAAACACCATATATTTT
NA	NA	TRBV12-5	TRBJ1-5	CASGLVRPETGSNQPQHF	TGTGCTAGTGGTTTGGTACGTCCGGAGACAGGTTCTAATCAGCCCCAGCATTTT
NA	NA	TRBV4-3	TRBJ1-2	CASSQVATGNNYGYTF	TGCGCCAGCAGCCAAGTTGCGACAGGCAACAACTATGGCTACACCTTC
NA	NA	TRBV25-1	TRBJ1-1	CASSEYGKGESEAFF	TGTGCCAGCAGTGAATACGGGAAGGGAGAAAGTGAAGCTTTCTTT
TRBD1	NA	TRBV6-5	TRBJ2-7	CASSSQGARLHEQYF	TGTGCCAGCAGCTCTCAGGGGGCGAGACTCCACGAGCAGTACTTC
NA	once	TRBV7-9	TRBJ1-1	CASSLVTIDATEAFF	TGTGCCAGCAGCTTAGTCACTATCGATGCCACTGAAGCTTTCTTT
NA	few	TRBV20-1	TRBJ1-1	CSARSGIF	TGCAGTGCTCGAAGCGGTATCTTT
TRBD1	NA	TRBV18	TRBJ2-5	CASSPQGAETQYF	TGTGCCAGCTCACCTCAGGGGGCTGAGACCCAGTACTTC
TRBD1	few	TRBV5-1	TRBJ1-1	CASSFDRVRTEAFF	TGCGCCAGCAGCTTTGACAGGGTGAGGACTGAAGCTTTCTTT
NA	few	TRBV28	TRBJ1-1	CASSLFKGHAFF	TGTGCCAGCAGTTTATTTAAGGGGCACGCTTTCTTT
NA	NA	TRBV7-2	TRBJ2-6	CASTQGASGANVLTF	TGTGCCAGCACCCAAGGAGCGTCCGGGGCCAACGTCCTGACTTTC
NA	NA	TRBV4-2	TRBJ1-3	CASSQDAGTGNTIYF	TGTGCCAGCAGCCAAGATGCGGGGACTGGAAACACCATATATTTT
NA	NA	TRBV7-9	TRBJ2-7	CASSTSSSYEQYF	NA
TRBD2	NA	TRBV27	TRBJ2-3	CASSQTSGVVTDTQYF	TGTGCCAGCAGTCAGACTAGCGGGGTAGTCACAGATACGCAGTATTTT
NA	NA	TRBV7-9	TRBJ2-3	CASSLGAGASTDTQYF	TGTGCCAGCAGCTTAGGGGCGGGGGCTAGCACAGATACGCAGTATTTT
TRBD2	NA	TRBV7-6	TRBJ2-3	CASSLDVSGGDMGTDTQYF	TGTGCCAGCAGCTTAGATGTTAGCGGGGGGGATATGGGCACAGATACGCAGTATTTT
NA	few	TRBV27	TRBJ2-5	CASSRLSAGETQYF	TGTGCCAGCAGCCGATTGTCCGCCGGGGAGACCCAGTACTTC
NA	NA	TRBV7-8	TRBJ2-5	CASRGAAVWTQYF	TGTGCCAGCCGGGGGGCCGCCGTGTGGACCCAGTACTTC
NA	NA	TRBV4-3	TRBJ2-4	CASSQDIDGGSKNIQYF	TGCGCCAGCAGCCAAGATATTGACGGGGGTTCCAAAAACATTCAGTACTTC
NA	NA	TRBV5-4	TRBJ2-1	CASSFPDSYNEQFF	TGTGCCAGCAGCTTCCCGGACTCGTACAATGAGCAGTTCTTC
NA	NA	TRBV12-5	TRBJ2-7	CASGISHLEDEQYF	TGTGCTAGTGGCATAAGTCACCTTGAGGACGAGCAGTACTTC
NA	NA	TRBV4-3	TRBJ1-4	CASSQDQGSSEKLFF	TGCGCCAGCAGCCAAGATCAGGGGTCAAGTGAAAAACTGTTTTTT
NA	NA	TRBV6-5	TRBJ2-7	CASSSAKAYEQYF	TGTGCCAGCAGTTCTGCTAAAGCCTACGAGCAGTACTTC
TRBD2	NA	TRBV9	TRBJ2-1	CASSTSGTSGKDEQFF	TGTGCCAGCAGCACCTCCGGGACTAGCGGGAAGGATGAGCAGTTCTTC
TRBD2	NA	TRBV19	TRBJ2-1	CASTLSPGLANEQFF	TGTGCCAGTACCCTGTCCCCTGGACTAGCCAATGAGCAGTTCTTC
TRBD2	NA	TRBV7-3	TRBJ2-1	CASSPRLADNNEQFF	TGTGCCAGCAGCCCGCGACTAGCGGACAACAATGAGCAGTTCTTC
NA	NA	TRBV6-1	TRBJ1-4	CASSGGQNEKLFF	TGTGCCAGCAGTGGTGGACAGAATGAAAAACTGTTTTTT
TRBD1	NA	TRBV4-1	TRBJ1-5	CASSQDPGGYSNQPQHF	TGCGCCAGCAGCCAAGATCCAGGGGGCTATAGCAATCAGCCCCAGCATTTT
TRBD2	NA	TRBV7-6	TRBJ2-3	CASRAGGSSDTQYF	TGTGCCAGCCGGGCGGGGGGCAGTTCAGATACGCAGTATTTT
NA	NA	TRBV6-6	TRBJ1-1	CASSSGGNTEAFF	TGTGCCAGCAGTTCGGGGGGGAACACTGAAGCTTTCTTT
NA	NA	TRBV6-5	TRBJ1-5	CASSPGRGSNQPQHF	TGTGCCAGCAGTCCGGGCCGGGGTAGCAATCAGCCCCAGCATTTT
NA	NA	TRBV7-9	TRBJ1-1	CASEEGTEAFF	TGTGCCAGCGAGGAGGGCACTGAAGCTTTCTTT
TRBD1	NA	TRBV7-8	TRBJ1-1	CASSTDRGVTEAFF	TGTGCCAGCAGCACTGACAGGGGGGTCACTGAAGCTTTCTTT
NA	NA	TRBV4-2	TRBJ1-2	CASSPQTGAYGYTF	TGTGCCAGCAGCCCCCAGACAGGAGCCTATGGCTACACCTTC
NA	NA	TRBV4-3	TRBJ2-1	CASSQELAGGEQFF	TGCGCCAGCAGCCAAGAACTAGCTGGGGGGGAGCAGTTCTTC
TRBD1	NA	TRBV4-3	TRBJ1-6	CASSQEGSRGNSPLHF	TGCGCCAGCAGCCAAGAAGGGTCCAGGGGGAATTCACCCCTCCACTTT
TRBD2	NA	TRBV6-6	TRBJ2-1	CASSYGTSGYNEQFF	TGTGCCAGCAGTTACGGGACTAGCGGATACAATGAGCAGTTCTTC
NA	NA	TRBV4-3	TRBJ2-5	CASSQGRKETQYF	TGCGCCAGCAGCCAGGGGCGAAAGGAGACCCAGTACTTC
TRBD2	NA	TRBV7-6	TRBJ2-1	CASSAQPRGASGNYNEQFF	TGTGCCAGCAGCGCTCAGCCCAGGGGGGCTAGCGGGAATTACAATGAGCAGTTCTTC
NA	once	TRBV20-1	TRBJ2-7	CSALRGEQYF	TGCAGTGCTCTTAGGGGCGAGCAGTACTTC
TRBD2	NA	TRBV9	TRBJ2-7	CASSVATGGYEQYF	TGTGCCAGCAGCGTAGCAACGGGGGGCTACGAGCAGTACTTC
TRBD2	NA	TRBV4-2	TRBJ2-1	CASSQDNGRGNEQFF	TGTGCCAGCAGCCAAGATAACGGGAGGGGGAATGAGCAGTTCTTC
NA	NA	TRBV18	TRBJ2-4	CASSEGRALRDIQYF	TGTGCCAGCTCGGAGGGACGGGCCTTGAGGGACATTCAGTACTTC
TRBD1	once	TRBV4-3	TRBJ1-4	CASRQTGTTNEKLFF	TGCGCCAGCAGACAGACAGGGACAACTAATGAAAAACTGTTTTTT
TRBD1	NA	TRBV18	TRBJ2-7	CASSLRDRERRVEQYF	TGTGCCAGCTCACTCCGGGACAGGGAGCGCCGAGTCGAGCAGTACTTC
TRBD1	NA	TRBV6-1	TRBJ2-5	CASGSVGGGETQYF	TGTGCCAGCGGAAGCGTAGGGGGCGGTGAGACCCAGTACTTC
NA	once	TRBV7-9	TRBJ1-2	CVGASFVGYTF	TGTGTGGGGGCTTCCTTTGTGGGCTACACCTTC
TRBD1	few	TRBV5-4	TRBJ2-1	CASSFLRTGSNEQFF	TGTGCCAGCAGCTTCCTGCGGACAGGGTCCAATGAGCAGTTCTTC
NA	once	TRBV7-9	TRBJ2-1	CASSLRGPINNEQFF	TGTGCCAGCAGCTTACGAGGTCCGATCAACAATGAGCAGTTCTTC